What follows describes a single TCR beta chain. The entry originates in a study of blood T cell repertoires in COVID-19. At the level of the study: Acute and convalescent COVID-19 samples came from the United States, Italy and Spain. Sources were T cells, B-cell-depleted T cells, or PBMCs; the material itself was cDNA or gDNA.

Enrollment of patients from Seattle took place during active infection, with longitudinal follow-up. This CDR3 has 15 amino acids. V lost 3 bases and J 2 bases, leaving 13 bases between the germline ends. Looked up from germline, CDR1 is KGHDR and CDR2 is SFDVKD. In the authors' methods: Nucleated cell counts were estimated from reference gene primer amplification. The assay was immunoSEQ multiplex PCR, and TCRdb's table has in-frame clones only and misses some. The DNA was the basis for D and trimming; V, J and clone size are from that table. Of 95,000 to 150,000 clones in the sample, around 81% are singletons; the top ten hold about 18%.

V and J are TRBV24-1 and TRBJ2-7; no clear D gene. Sequenced: peripheral blood. The sequence came from a man younger than 40 with COVID-19, enrolled during active disease. CDR3 protein: CATSDLSAPPYEQYF. In nucleotides, the CDR3 is TGTGCCACCAGTGATCTAAGCGCGCCTCCCTACGAGCAGTACTTC.